This passage covers 4 T cell receptor beta chains from one sample sequenced in a study of early T cells in non-severe SARS-CoV-2 infection. TCRdb ran MiXCR on the 5' RACE reads and lists one entry per CDR3 protein. In the table there are tens of thousands of distinct CDR3 sequences, approximately 12% of which are singletons. Sequencing was carried out using whole blood. The receptors here all came from an adult who was a healthcare worker with PCR-confirmed SARS-CoV-2 infection or an uninfected control (not recorded which).

The V and J genes are TRBV7-9 and TRBJ2-1; TRBD2 aligns across 11 bases. There are 15 residues in the CDR3. With 2 bases clipped from V and 8 bases from J, the junction kept 5 bases outside the gene matches. In germline, CDR1 is SEHNR, CDR2 FQNEAQ (reference sequence). The CDR3 here is CASSLLSGRADEQFF. The CDR3, as DNA: TGTGCCAGCAGCTTACTTAGCGGGAGGGCGGATGAGCAGTTCTTC.

This chain uses TRBV18 with TRBJ2-1; D gene uncertain. V dropped 8 bases and J dropped 0 bases, with 8 bases sitting between them. In germline, CDR1 is KGHSH, CDR2 LQKENI. The CDR3 contains 13 residues. The CDR3 DNA follows: TGTGCCAGCACCTCTAGCTCCTACAATGAGCAGTTCTTC. This sequence encodes CASTSSSYNEQFF.

This clonotype was found many times. The chain combines TRBV28 with TRBJ1-5; 7 bases are shared with TRBD1. The CDR3 spans 20 residues. CDR1 is MDHEN, CDR2 SYDVKM, per germline. The trim removed 7 bases at V and 1 base at J, leaving 22 bases unmatched. The CDR3 nucleotides are TGTGCCAGCAAGGGCAGTTTGAGTAAAGGGGGCGCTTCCAGCAATCAGCCCCAGCATTTT. It specifies CASKGSLSKGGASSNQPQHF.

This rearrangement joins TRBV4-2 to TRBJ2-5; D possibly uses TRBD1 or TRBD2 (7 bases each). This CDR3 contains 16 residues. V was shortened by 4 bases and J by 4 bases, with 19 bases between the two germline ends. The germline V gene encodes CDR1 LGHNA and CDR2 YNFKEQ. CDR3 DNA sequence: TGTGCCAGCAGCCTTCAGGGGGGGTCCGAAGGAGAGACCCAGTACTTC. It translates to CASSLQGGSEGETQYF.